This T cell receptor beta chain was identified during a study of blood T cell repertoires in COVID-19. This CDR3 contains 16 residues. Germline V CDR1 and CDR2: LGHDT, YNNKEL (reference sequence). V lost 4 bases, J lost 2 bases, and 7 bases stayed unmatched. The table came from immunoSEQ multiplex PCR; TCRdb's copy has only in-frame clones and leaves some out. The sample has some 150,000 clones; 80% to 90% are singletons. The sequencing input was peripheral blood. This sequence originates from a woman aged 40 to 55 with acute or convalescent COVID-19. The rearrangement links TRBV3-1 (or the pseudogene TRBV3-2) to TRBJ1-4, with TRBD1 matching 7 bases. The CDR3 region is CASSLRAQGTNEKLFF. The DNA for the CDR3 is TGTGCCAGCAGCCTCAGGGCACAGGGGACTAATGAAAAACTGTTTTTT.